The table lists the clone carrying this T cell receptor (beta chain) with a few counts. CDR3 size: 13 residues. V was pared by 3 bases and J by 7 bases, with 6 bases of the junction left unmatched. Germline CDR1 reads MNHNY; CDR2 reads SVGAGI (reference sequence). The data were obtained in a study of blood T cell repertoires in COVID-19. TCRdb's table, derived via immunoSEQ multiplex PCR, lists solely in-frame clones and lacks some. The sample lists about 94,000 clones, under 90% occurring once. The rearrangement uses TRBV6-6 and TRBJ2-7, with 7 nucleotides matching TRBD2. Sequenced material: peripheral blood. The TCR comes from a human donor in a cohort sampled during active COVID-19. For the CDR3, the DNA is TGTGCCAGCAGTTATGCGGGAGTGGGTGAGCAGTACTTC. This sequence encodes CASSYAGVGEQYF.